The clone carrying this T cell receptor beta chain was counted a few times. Its antigen is as yet unknown. The record originates from a study of T cell repertoires in cytomegalovirus infection. The overall study: From public TCR beta signatures came an indication of both CMV infection and matching HLA type. Study-wide results and limits: Adding up the frequency of public TCR beta families identified people who carried CMV plus the relevant HLA. The response measured ex vivo was dominated by TCR beta clonotypes (HLA-C-restricted and CMV-specific).

TCRdb passed the reads through MiXCR, listing each CDR3 protein once. Counted here are around 300,000 distinct CDR3 sequences, 8% to 10% occurring once; the ten biggest clones make up around 4%. Material: PBMCs. The clonotype was recovered from a human donor in good health (CMV status not recorded). Some clones in this sample may be carry-over from other donors' samples.

This CDR3 reads CASSLAADIPRYGYTF. CDR3 sequence (DNA): TGCGCCAGCAGCTTGGCCGCGGACATCCCTCGCTATGGCTACACCTTC. The chain carries TRBV5-1 and TRBJ1-2, with D possibly being TRBD1 (5 bases). Per germline, CDR1 SGHRS and CDR2 YFSETQ. The V and J ends lost 0 bases and 4 bases respectively, with 16 bases between them. There are 16 residues in the CDR3.